This record concerns one TCR beta chain sequence. Its cognate antigen is unknown. Caucasian, healthy and from Russia, the donors were aged between about 6 and 90. Each donor had roughly 10 milliliters of peripheral blood drawn. For the second PCR, which ran for 7 to 11 cycles, a sample-barcoded 5' primer and a J-beta primer mix were used. In TCRdb, the 5' RACE reads were re-called with MiXCR into one record per CDR3 protein. The table has over 600,000 distinct CDR3 sequences, approximately 60% seen once; the top ten hold approximately 24%. The CDR3 is made up of 15 amino acids. CDR1 is LGHDT and CDR2 is YNNKEL in the germline V gene (reference sequence). The V end lost 1 base, the J end lost 1 base, and 11 bases lay between the germline ends. This entry comes from a study of blood T cells in healthy people across ages. Overall study findings and caveats: Unknown CMV status may confound age-related changes in expanded clones. Older age coincided with a roughly linear decline in TCR beta diversity per million T cells.

The sample comprised blood. This sequence was found in a man aged 40-55 years in good health. This chain uses TRBV3-1 with TRBJ2-7; D remains unclear. The CDR3 protein is CASSQAYYESYEQYF. CDR3 sequence (DNA): TGTGCCAGCAGCCAAGCCTATTATGAGTCCTACGAGCAGTACTTC.